This T cell receptor beta chain came from a study of blood T cell repertoires in COVID-19. The wider study: From T cells, B-cell-depleted T cells, or PBMCs came the material, which was cDNA or gDNA.

With 5 bases clipped from V and 4 bases from J, the junction kept 14 bases outside the gene matches. The CDR3 contains 17 residues. Germline lookup yields CDR1 SEHNR and CDR2 FQNEAQ (reference sequence). In the source study's methods: Amplification with reference gene primers provided the estimates of nucleated cell counts. The table came from immunoSEQ multiplex PCR; TCRdb's copy has only in-frame clones and leaves some out. The V and J calls and clone size are taken from that table; D and trimming were inferred from the DNA. The table includes fewer than 200,000 clones, under 90% detected once. The receptor's source is a human donor in a cohort sampled during active COVID-19. The gene calls are TRBV7-9 and TRBJ1-2, with TRBD1 matching over 9 bases. The sample taken for sequencing was peripheral blood. The CDR3 reads CASSAGWGQGMIYGYTF. The CDR3 DNA follows: TGTGCCAGCAGCGCCGGTTGGGGACAGGGAATGATCTATGGCTACACCTTC.